This entry concerns a single T cell receptor beta chain. Trimming cost V 8 bases and J 5 bases; bases outside gene matches: 6. The length of the CDR3 is 13 residues. The germline gives CDR1 MGHDK, CDR2 SYGVNS. The data were obtained in a study of T-cell reconstitution after alpha-beta-depleted transplantation in children. During its preparation, the TCRbeta library received unique molecular identifiers. TCRdb fed the PCR reads into MiXCR, producing one record per CDR3 protein. This table has 450,000 to 600,000 distinct CDR3 sequences, roughly 33% appearing once. Sequencing used PBMCs from the stem cell graft donor, obtained from the stem cell graft. This sequence originates from a human donor who donated a stem cell graft to a child with aplastic anemia. This sequence joins TRBV25-1 and TRBJ1-3; 7 positions agree with TRBD1. As DNA, the CDR3 is TGTGCCAGCGCGGGGACAGACCGAAACACCATATATTTT. It translates to CASAGTDRNTIYF. Using reference TRBV25-1 and TRBJ1-3 for the parts outside the CDR3, the full variable domain is EADIYQTPRYLVIGTGKKITLECSQTMGHDKMYWYQQDPGMELHLIHYSYGVNSTEKGDLSSESTVSRIRTEHFPLTLESARPSHTSQYLCASAGTDRNTIYFGEGSWLTVV.